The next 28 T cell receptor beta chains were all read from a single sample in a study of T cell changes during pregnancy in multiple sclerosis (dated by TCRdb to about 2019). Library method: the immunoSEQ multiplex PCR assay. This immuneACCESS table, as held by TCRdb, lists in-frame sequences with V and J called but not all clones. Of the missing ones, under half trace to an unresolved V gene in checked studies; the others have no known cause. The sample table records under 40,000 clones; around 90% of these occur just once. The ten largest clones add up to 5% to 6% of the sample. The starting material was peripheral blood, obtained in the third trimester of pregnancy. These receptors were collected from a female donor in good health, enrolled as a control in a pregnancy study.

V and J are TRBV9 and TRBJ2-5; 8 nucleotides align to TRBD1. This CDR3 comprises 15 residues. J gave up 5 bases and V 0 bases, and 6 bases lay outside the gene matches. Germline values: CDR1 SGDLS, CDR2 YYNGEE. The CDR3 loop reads CASSVGSGGGETQYF. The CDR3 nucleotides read TGTGCCAGCAGCGTAGGTTCAGGGGGCGGGGAGACCCAGTACTTC.

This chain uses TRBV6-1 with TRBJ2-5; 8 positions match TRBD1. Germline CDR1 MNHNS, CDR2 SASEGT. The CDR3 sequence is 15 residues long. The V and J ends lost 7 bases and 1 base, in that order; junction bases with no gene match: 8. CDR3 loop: CASTRTGPAQETQYF. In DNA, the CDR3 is TGTGCCAGCACCCGGACAGGGCCCGCCCAAGAGACCCAGTACTTC.

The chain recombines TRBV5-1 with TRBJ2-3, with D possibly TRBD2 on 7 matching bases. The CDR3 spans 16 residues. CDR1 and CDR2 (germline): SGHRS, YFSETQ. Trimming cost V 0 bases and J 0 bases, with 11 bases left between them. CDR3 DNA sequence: TGCGCCAGCAGCTTGGGACGGGGGGCTAGCACAGATACGCAGTATTTT. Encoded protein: CASSLGRGASTDTQYF.

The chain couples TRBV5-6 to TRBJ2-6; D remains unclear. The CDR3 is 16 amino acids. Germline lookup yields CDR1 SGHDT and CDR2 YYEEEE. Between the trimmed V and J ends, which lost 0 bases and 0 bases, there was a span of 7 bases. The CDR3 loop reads CASSLDEYSGANVLTF. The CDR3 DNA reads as TGTGCCAGCAGCTTGGACGAGTACTCTGGGGCCAACGTCCTGACTTTC.

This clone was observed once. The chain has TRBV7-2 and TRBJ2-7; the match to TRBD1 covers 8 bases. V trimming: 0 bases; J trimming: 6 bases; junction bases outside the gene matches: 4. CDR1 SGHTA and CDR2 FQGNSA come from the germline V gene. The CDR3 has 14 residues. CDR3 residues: CASSLARGQGEQYF. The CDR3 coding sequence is TGTGCCAGCAGCTTAGCCAGGGGGCAAGGCGAGCAGTACTTC.

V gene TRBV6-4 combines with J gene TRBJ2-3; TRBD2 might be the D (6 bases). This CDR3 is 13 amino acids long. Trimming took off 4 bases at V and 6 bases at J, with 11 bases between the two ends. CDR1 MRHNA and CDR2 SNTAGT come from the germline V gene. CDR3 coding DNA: TGTGCCAGCAGTGGAAGTCTAGCGGATACGCAGTATTTT. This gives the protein CASSGSLADTQYF.

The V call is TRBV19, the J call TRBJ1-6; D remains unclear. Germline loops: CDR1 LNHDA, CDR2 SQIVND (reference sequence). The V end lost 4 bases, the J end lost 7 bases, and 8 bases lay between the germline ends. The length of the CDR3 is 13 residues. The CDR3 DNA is TGTGCCAGTAGTACAGGTTTAAATTCACCCCTCCACTTT. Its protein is CASSTGLNSPLHF. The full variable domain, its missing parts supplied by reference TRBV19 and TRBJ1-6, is DGGITQSPKYLFRKEGQNVTLSCEQNLNHDAMYWYRQDPGQGLRLIYYSQIVNDFQKGDIAEGYSVSREKKESFPLTVTSAQKNPTAFYLCASSTGLNSPLHFGNGTRLTVT.

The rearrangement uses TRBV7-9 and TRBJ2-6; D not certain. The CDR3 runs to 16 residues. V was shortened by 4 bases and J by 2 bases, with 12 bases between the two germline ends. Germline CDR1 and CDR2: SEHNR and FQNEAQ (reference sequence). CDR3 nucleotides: TGTGCCAGCAGCTACTCTAGACGGCCTGGGGCCAACGTCCTGACTTTC. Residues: CASSYSRRPGANVLTF.

As DNA, the CDR3 is TGTGCCAGCAGAGCGGGGCAGGGGGCAGCAACATCCCTTATTCAGCAGTACTTC. This translates into CASRAGQGAATSLIQQYF. This chain uses TRBV28 with TRBJ2-7, with D possibly TRBD1 on 8 matching bases. The CDR3 spans 18 residues. The V end was cut by 6 bases, the J end by 8 bases, with 32 bases between. Germline V gene lookup returns CDR1 MDHEN and CDR2 SYDVKM.

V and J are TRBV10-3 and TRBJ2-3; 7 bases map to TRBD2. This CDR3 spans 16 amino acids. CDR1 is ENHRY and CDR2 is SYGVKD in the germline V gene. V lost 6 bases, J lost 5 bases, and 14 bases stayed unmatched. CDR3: CAISREASGVGDTQYF. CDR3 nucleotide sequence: TGTGCCATCAGCCGAGAGGCAAGCGGGGTAGGAGATACGCAGTATTTT.

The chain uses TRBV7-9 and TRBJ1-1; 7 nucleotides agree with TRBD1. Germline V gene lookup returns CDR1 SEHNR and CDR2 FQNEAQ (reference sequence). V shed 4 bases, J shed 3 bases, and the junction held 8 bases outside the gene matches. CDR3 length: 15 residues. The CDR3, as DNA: TGTGCCAGCAGCTCCCCCTCCCAGGGGGACACTGAAGCTTTCTTT. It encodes CASSSPSQGDTEAFF.

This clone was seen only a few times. DNA of the CDR3: TGTGCCAGCTCACGGCAGGAGAACACTGAAGCTTTCTTT. Amino acid sequence: CASSRQENTEAFF. The chain links TRBV18 to TRBJ1-1; D gene ambiguous. CDR1 and CDR2 from the germline V gene are KGHSH and LQKENI. The CDR3 has 13 amino acids. The ends were cut back, 4 bases at V and 1 base at J, with 7 bases in the middle.

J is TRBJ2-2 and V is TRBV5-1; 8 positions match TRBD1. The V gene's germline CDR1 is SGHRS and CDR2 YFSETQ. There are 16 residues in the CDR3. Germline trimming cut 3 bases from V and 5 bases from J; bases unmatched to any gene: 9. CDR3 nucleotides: TGCGCCAGCAGCTCCACCGGGACAGGTGGGACCGGGGAGCTGTTTTTT. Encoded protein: CASSSTGTGGTGELFF.

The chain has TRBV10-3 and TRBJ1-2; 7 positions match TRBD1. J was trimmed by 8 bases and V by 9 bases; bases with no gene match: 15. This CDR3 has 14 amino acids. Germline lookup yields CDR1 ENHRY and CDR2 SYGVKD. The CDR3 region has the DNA TGTGCCATTGGTACAGGGGTAGTGGCGTTCGGCTACACCTTC. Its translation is CAIGTGVVAFGYTF.

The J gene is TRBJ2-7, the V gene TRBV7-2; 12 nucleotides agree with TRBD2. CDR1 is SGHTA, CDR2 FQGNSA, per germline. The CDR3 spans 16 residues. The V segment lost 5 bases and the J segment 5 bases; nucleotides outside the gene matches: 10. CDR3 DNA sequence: TGTGCCAGCAGCAGACGGACTAGCGGGGTCCCCCACGAGCAGTACTTC. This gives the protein CASSRRTSGVPHEQYF.

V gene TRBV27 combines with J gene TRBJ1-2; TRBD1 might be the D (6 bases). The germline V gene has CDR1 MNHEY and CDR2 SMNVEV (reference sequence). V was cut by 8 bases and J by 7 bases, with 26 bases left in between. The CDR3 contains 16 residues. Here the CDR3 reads CASALHPTGRVGGYTF. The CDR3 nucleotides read TGTGCCAGCGCACTCCACCCGACAGGAAGGGTAGGTGGCTACACCTTC.

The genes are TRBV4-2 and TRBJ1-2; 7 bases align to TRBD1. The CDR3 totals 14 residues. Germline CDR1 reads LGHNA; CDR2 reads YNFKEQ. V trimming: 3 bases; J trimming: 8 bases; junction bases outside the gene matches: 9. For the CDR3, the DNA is TGTGCCAGCAGCCAGGGGGGACAGAATGACGGCTACACCTTC. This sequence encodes CASSQGGQNDGYTF.

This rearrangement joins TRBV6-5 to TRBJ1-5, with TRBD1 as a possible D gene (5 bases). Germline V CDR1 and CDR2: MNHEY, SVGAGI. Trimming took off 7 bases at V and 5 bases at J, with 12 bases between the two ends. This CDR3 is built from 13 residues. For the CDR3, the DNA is TGTGCCAGCAATTGGGGCGTGGATCAGCCCCAGCATTTT. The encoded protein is CASNWGVDQPQHF.

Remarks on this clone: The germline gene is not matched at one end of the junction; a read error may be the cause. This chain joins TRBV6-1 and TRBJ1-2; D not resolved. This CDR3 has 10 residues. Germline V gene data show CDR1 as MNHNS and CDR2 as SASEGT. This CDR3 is CASSEPTICF. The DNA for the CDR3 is TGTGCCAGCAGTGAACCCACAATATGCTTC.

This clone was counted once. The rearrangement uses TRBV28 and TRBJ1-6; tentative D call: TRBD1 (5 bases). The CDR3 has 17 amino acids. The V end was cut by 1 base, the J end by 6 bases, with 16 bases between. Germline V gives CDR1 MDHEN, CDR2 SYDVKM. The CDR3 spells CASSLLLQTVVNSPLHF. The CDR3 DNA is TGTGCCAGCAGTTTATTACTCCAGACAGTAGTTAATTCACCCCTCCACTTT.

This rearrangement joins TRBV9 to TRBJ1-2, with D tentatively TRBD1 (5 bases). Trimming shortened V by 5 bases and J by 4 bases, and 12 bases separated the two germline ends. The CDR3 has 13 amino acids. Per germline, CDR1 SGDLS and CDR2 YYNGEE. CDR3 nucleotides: TGTGCCAGCAGTTACGTAGGGGCCTATGGCTACACCTTC. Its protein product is CASSYVGAYGYTF.

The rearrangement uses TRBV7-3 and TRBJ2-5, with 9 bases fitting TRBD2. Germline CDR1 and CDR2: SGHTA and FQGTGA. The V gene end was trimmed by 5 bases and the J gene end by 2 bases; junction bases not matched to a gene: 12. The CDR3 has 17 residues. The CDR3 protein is CASSPRSGRGGQETQYF. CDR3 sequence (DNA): TGTGCCAGCAGCCCCCGTTCGGGGCGGGGGGGGCAAGAGACCCAGTACTTC.

The CDR3 nucleotides are TGTGCCAGCAGCCAAGACCCCCCAGGGTTGGGGACCCAGTACTTC. It codes for CASSQDPPGLGTQYF. The rearrangement links TRBV14 to TRBJ2-5, with a tentative D call TRBD1 (5 bases). Germline V CDR1 and CDR2: SGHDN, FVKESK. Between the trimmed V and J ends, which lost 0 bases and 7 bases, there was a span of 15 bases. The length of the CDR3 is 15 residues. Based on the CDR3 plus reference TRBV14 and TRBJ2-5, the full variable domain is EAGVTQFPSHSVIEKGQTVTLRCDPISGHDNLYWYRRVMGKEIKFLLHFVKESKQDESGMPNNRFLAERTGGTYSTLKVQPAELEDSGVYFCASSQDPPGLGTQYFGPGTRLLVL.

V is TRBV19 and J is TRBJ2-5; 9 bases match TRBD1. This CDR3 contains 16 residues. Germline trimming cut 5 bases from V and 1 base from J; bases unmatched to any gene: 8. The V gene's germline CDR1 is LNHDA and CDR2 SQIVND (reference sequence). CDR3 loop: CASSLRQGVGQETQYF. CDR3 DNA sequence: TGTGCCAGTAGTCTGCGACAGGGGGTAGGCCAAGAGACCCAGTACTTC.

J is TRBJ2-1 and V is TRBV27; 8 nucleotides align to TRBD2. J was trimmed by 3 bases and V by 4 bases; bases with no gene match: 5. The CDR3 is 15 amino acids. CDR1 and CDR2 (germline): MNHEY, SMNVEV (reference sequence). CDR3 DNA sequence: TGTGCCAGCAGTTACACCGGGACTAGCTACAATGAGCAGTTCTTC. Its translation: CASSYTGTSYNEQFF.

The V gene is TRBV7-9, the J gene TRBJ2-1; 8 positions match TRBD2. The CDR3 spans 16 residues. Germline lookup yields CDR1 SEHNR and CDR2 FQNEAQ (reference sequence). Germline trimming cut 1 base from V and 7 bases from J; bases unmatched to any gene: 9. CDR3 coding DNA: TGTGCCAGCAGCTTAGGAGGACTAGCAGTGGGGAATGAGCAGTTCTTC. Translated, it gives CASSLGGLAVGNEQFF.

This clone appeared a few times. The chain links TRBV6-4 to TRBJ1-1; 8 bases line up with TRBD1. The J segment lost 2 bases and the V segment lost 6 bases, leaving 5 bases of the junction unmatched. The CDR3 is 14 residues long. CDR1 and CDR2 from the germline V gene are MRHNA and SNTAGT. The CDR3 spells CASSSGQGNTEAFF. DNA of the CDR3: TGTGCCAGCAGCTCCGGACAGGGTAACACTGAAGCTTTCTTT.

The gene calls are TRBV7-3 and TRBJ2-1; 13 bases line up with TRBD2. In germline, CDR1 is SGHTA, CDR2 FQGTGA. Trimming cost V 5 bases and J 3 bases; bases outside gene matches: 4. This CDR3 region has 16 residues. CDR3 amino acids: CASSKTSGGSYNEQFF. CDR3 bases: TGTGCCAGCAGCAAGACTAGCGGGGGGAGCTACAATGAGCAGTTCTTC.